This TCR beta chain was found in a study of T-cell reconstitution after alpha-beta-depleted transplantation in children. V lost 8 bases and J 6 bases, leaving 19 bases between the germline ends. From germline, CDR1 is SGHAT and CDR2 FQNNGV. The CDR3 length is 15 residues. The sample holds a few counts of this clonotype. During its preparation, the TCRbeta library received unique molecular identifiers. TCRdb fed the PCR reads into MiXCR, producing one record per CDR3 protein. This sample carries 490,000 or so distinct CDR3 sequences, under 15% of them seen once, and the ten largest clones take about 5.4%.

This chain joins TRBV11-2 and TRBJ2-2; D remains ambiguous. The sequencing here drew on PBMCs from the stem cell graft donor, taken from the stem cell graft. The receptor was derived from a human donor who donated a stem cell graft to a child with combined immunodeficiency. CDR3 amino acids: CASGPGSQLPGELFF. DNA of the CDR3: TGTGCCAGCGGACCCGGCAGTCAGCTTCCCGGGGAGCTGTTTTTT.